This T cell receptor (beta chain) emerged from a study of T cell responses to AZD1222 COVID-19 vaccine. Here immunoSEQ multiplex PCR was the method, and the copy in TCRdb shows in-frame clones only, minus some. The table records tens of thousands of clones, roughly 90% of them present only once. In germline, CDR1 is DFQATT, CDR2 SNEGSKA (reference sequence). The CDR3 spans 11 residues. V was clipped by 7 bases and J by 2 bases, with 9 bases between them. The chain recombines TRBV20-1 with TRBJ2-7; D unresolved. The specimen was peripheral blood, collected on day 0 of MenACWY control vaccination. The receptor was derived from an adult in good health. The CDR3 protein is CSVAVPYEQYF. For the CDR3, the DNA is TGCAGTGTTGCGGTTCCCTACGAGCAGTACTTC.